This T cell receptor beta chain was identified in a study of blood T cell repertoires in COVID-19. Looking at the study overall: There were acute and convalescent COVID-19 samples, and they came from the United States, Italy and Spain. Sources were T cells, B-cell-depleted T cells, or PBMCs; the material itself was cDNA or gDNA.

Repertoires were generated with immunoSEQ multiplex PCR, while TCRdb's copy carries only in-frame clones and drops some. This table has 50,000 to 65,000 clones, about four fifths appearing once. Trimming took 4 bases from V and 1 from J, leaving 7 bases between them. The length of the CDR3 is 14 residues. CDR1 is SNHLY and CDR2 is FYNNEI in the germline V gene. This chain connects TRBV2 to TRBJ2-2; perhaps TRBD2 as D (5 bases). Material: peripheral blood. The receptor comes from a human donor in a cohort sampled during active COVID-19. In nucleotides, the CDR3 is TGTGCCAGCAGTGTCGCGGGGAACACCGGGGAGCTGTTTTTT. It codes for CASSVAGNTGELFF.